The source of this TCR beta chain is a study of response to subunit inactivated influenza vaccine. CDR3 length equals 15 residues. Germline lookup yields CDR1 MNHEY and CDR2 SMNVEV (reference sequence). V dropped 5 bases and J dropped 1; count of bases not matched to a gene: 4. Via MiXCR, TCRdb re-called the RT-PCR reads, giving one row per CDR3 protein. The table has around 600,000 distinct CDR3 sequences, 11% seen once. The sample was also reused in another study, on T cells expressing NK-cell markers. That study reports: 5'RACE template switching with UMIs generated TCR beta cDNA.

The genes are TRBV27 and TRBJ2-3, with 9 bases identical to TRBD2. This sequence was found in a man aged 45-65 years who received an inactivated influenza vaccine. The source was PBMCs from blood, collected on the day of vaccination. The CDR3 protein is CASSTASGGTDTQYF. The CDR3 DNA reads TGTGCCAGCAGTACCGCTAGCGGGGGCACAGATACGCAGTATTTT.